The present TCR beta chain was sequenced within a study of quantifying T cell responses using KT2 cells. Study context: RNA was reverse transcribed with TCR alpha and beta constant-region primers. The T4 ligation step was estimated to exceed 8.5% efficiency under optimum conditions.

About this clonotype: Its antigen is as yet unknown.

KT2, a clone with a known TCR, was spiked into unfractionated PBMC. Fixed numbers of PBMC received varying amounts of KT2 cells. A single-stranded UMI oligo with SP2 sequence was ligated to cDNA 3' ends. First-round PCR used 4 cycles and beta primers RC1.1 and RC1.2 covering TRBC1 and TRBC2. TCRdb called the UMI-ligation and nested PCR reads again in MiXCR, with one record for every CDR3 protein. Of 39,000 or so distinct CDR3 sequences listed, about a sixth are singletons. The CDR3 length is 13 residues. Deletions cut 4 bases from V and 9 bases from J, with 13 bases between. CDR1 SGHTA and CDR2 FQGNSA come from the germline V gene. Study results and caveats: The number of KT2 alpha and beta sequences was a linear function of input KT2 cells.

V usage is TRBV7-2 and J usage is TRBJ2-1; D might be TRBD2 (5 bases). Specimen: PBMCs spiked with cells of the T cell clone KT2. This receptor was obtained from a human donor. The CDR3 DNA follows: TGTGCCAGCAGCTCGCGCCGGGAAGGTGAGCAGTTCTTC. Translation: CASSSRREGEQFF.